This T cell receptor (beta chain) was captured in a study of T cell responses to AZD1222 COVID-19 vaccine. Study overall: Whether given at about 4 or about 12 weeks, second doses were pooled.

Findings of the study overall: Baseline serology detected seropositivity in only six or seven AZD1222 recipients.

J lost 7 bases, V lost 4 bases, and 12 bases had no gene match. The CDR3 runs to 16 residues. The germline CDR1 and CDR2 sequences are SGHRS and YFSETQ. About this clone: The antigen is unknown.

The table came from immunoSEQ multiplex PCR; TCRdb's copy has only in-frame clones and leaves some out. This sample carries over 110,000 clones, around 90% of them seen once, and the ten largest clones take roughly 6%. The chain uses TRBV5-1 and TRBJ2-2; TRBD2 agrees at 8 bases. The source was peripheral blood, collected on day 0 of AZD1222 vaccination. This TCR derives from an adult in good health. The CDR3 here is CASSPRISGMGGELFF. In DNA form, the CDR3 reads TGCGCCAGCAGCCCGAGAATTAGCGGGATGGGCGGGGAGCTGTTTTTT.